The 31 T cell receptor beta chains given below trace back to one sample, sequenced in a study of identical twins. TCRdb fed the 5' RACE reads into MiXCR, producing one record per CDR3 protein. The data show 1.5 million to 2 million distinct CDR3 sequences, 25% to 35% seen once. The sequencing input was cord blood. The receptors stem from a newborn girl in good health.

The chain uses TRBV25-1 and TRBJ1-1; 7 nucleotides match TRBD1. The CDR3 sequence is 15 residues long. Germline lookup yields CDR1 MGHDK and CDR2 SYGVNS. V dropped 1 base and J dropped 3; count of bases not matched to a gene: 5. CDR3 residues: CASSEFRGLDTEAFF. CDR3 DNA sequence: TGTGCCAGCAGTGAATTTAGGGGGCTTGACACTGAAGCTTTCTTT.

There are a few counts of this clonotype. The chain carries TRBV5-1 and TRBJ1-1; the D is unclear. This CDR3 contains 16 residues. The V and J ends lost 0 bases and 1 base respectively, with 13 bases between them. The germline V gene has CDR1 SGHRS and CDR2 YFSETQ. The CDR3 protein is CASSLVGKTQNTEAFF. In DNA form, the CDR3 reads TGCGCCAGCAGCTTGGTAGGTAAGACCCAGAACACTGAAGCTTTCTTT.

The gene calls are TRBV20-1 and TRBJ2-3; D could derive from TRBD1 or TRBD2 (5 bases each). Trimming took 6 bases from V and 6 from J, leaving 22 bases between them. From germline, CDR1 is DFQATT and CDR2 SNEGSKA (reference sequence). This CDR3 has 15 amino acids. The CDR3 here is CSAPPGPQVRDTQYF. The CDR3 region has the DNA TGCAGTGCACCGCCGGGACCCCAAGTTCGGGATACGCAGTATTTT.

The DNA of the CDR3 is TGCAGTGCCCGCGGGGACCTGCTCCTCACAGATACGCAGTATTTT. Translation gives CSARGDLLLTDTQYF. The chain is built from TRBV20-1 and TRBJ2-3; the D gene is possibly TRBD2 (6 bases). Germline V lookup: CDR1 DFQATT, CDR2 SNEGSKA (reference sequence). The CDR3 covers 15 residues. Trimming left V 6 bases short and J 2 bases short, with 18 bases between.

The V and J genes are TRBV4-2 and TRBJ2-5, with TRBD2 identical over 7 bases. The J call may be incorrect, as the DNA end agrees better with TRBJ2-7. The CDR3 loop spans 16 amino acids. Per the germline V gene, CDR1 is LGHNA and CDR2 is YNFKEQ. The CDR3 DNA reads TGTGCCAGCAGCCAACAGCCGGGACTAATATTTAACGAGCAGTACTTC. Its translation is CASSQQPGLIFNEQYF.

This clonotype was seen many times. This chain joins TRBV10-3 and TRBJ2-7, with 8 nucleotides matching TRBD1. Trimming removed 2 bases from V and 4 bases from J; junction bases left unmatched: 1. The CDR3 is 13 residues long. Germline CDR1 ENHRY, CDR2 SYGVKD. CDR3 residues: CAISEDRGYEQYF. The CDR3, as DNA: TGTGCCATCAGTGAGGACAGGGGATACGAGCAGTACTTC.

This clonotype was recorded at least ten times. The gene calls are TRBV2 and TRBJ2-1; 12 nucleotides match TRBD2. The CDR3 is 15 residues long. Germline assignment: CDR1 SNHLY and CDR2 FYNNEI. V dropped 6 bases and J dropped 3; count of bases not matched to a gene: 3. Written as DNA, the CDR3 is TGTGCCAGCAGCGCGACTAGCGGGGGCTACAATGAGCAGTTCTTC. Residues: CASSATSGGYNEQFF.

This clonotype was picked up many times. The rearrangement uses TRBV2 and TRBJ1-1; no clear D gene. Germline-derived CDR1 and CDR2 are SNHLY and FYNNEI. This CDR3 is built from 11 residues. V lost 4 bases and J 1 base, leaving 1 base between the germline ends. The CDR3 coding sequence is TGTGCCAGCAGTGCGAACACTGAAGCTTTCTTT. This encodes CASSANTEAFF.

This clonotype has ten or more counts. V usage is TRBV29-1 and J usage is TRBJ2-3; a weak D match, TRBD2 (6 bases). This CDR3 is built from 13 residues. From germline, CDR1 is SQVTM and CDR2 ANQGSEA. Trimming cost V 7 bases and J 0 bases, with 11 bases left between them. Written as DNA, the CDR3 is TGCAGCGGTGGAGGGGTCAGCACAGATACGCAGTATTTT. Translating it yields CSGGGVSTDTQYF.

The chain is built from TRBV10-3 and TRBJ2-1, with 9 bases that match TRBD2. Germline V gives CDR1 ENHRY, CDR2 SYGVKD. V gave up 6 bases and J gave up 5 bases; unmatched junction bases: 2. This CDR3 is 13 amino acids long. The CDR3 sequence is CAISPSGDNEQFF. The CDR3, as DNA: TGTGCCATCAGCCCTAGCGGGGACAATGAGCAGTTCTTC.

In its sample, this clonotype was seen a few times. The gene calls are TRBV20-1 and TRBJ2-7; 8 positions agree with TRBD2. Germline V gene lookup returns CDR1 DFQATT and CDR2 SNEGSKA (reference sequence). This CDR3 comprises 13 residues. Trimming at V came to 3 bases and at J to 4 bases, leaving 5 bases not matched to a gene. CDR3 residues: CSASPAGAYEQYF. CDR3 coding DNA: TGCAGTGCTAGTCCAGCGGGAGCGTACGAGCAGTACTTC.

In regard to this clonotype: Relative to the germline gene, one junction end is altered; a read error may explain this. The chain combines TRBV20-1 with TRBJ2-7, with no clear D. CDR1 DFQATT and CDR2 SNEGSKA come from the germline V gene (reference sequence). The CDR3 has 12 amino acids. This CDR3 reads CSAVSSYNERYF. CDR3 sequence (DNA): TGCAGTGCGGTGAGCTCCTACAATGAGCGGTACTTC.

V usage is TRBV4-2 and J usage is TRBJ1-2; 11 bases fit TRBD1. CDR1 is LGHNA and CDR2 is YNFKEQ in the germline V gene. With 4 bases clipped from V and 6 bases from J, the junction kept 7 bases outside the gene matches. This CDR3 has 15 residues. This CDR3 is CASSPRTGGPDGYTF. The DNA for the CDR3 is TGTGCCAGCAGCCCTCGGACAGGGGGCCCCGATGGCTACACCTTC.

This clonotype showed up just a few times. This chain links TRBV20-1 with TRBJ2-4; 7 positions match TRBD2. The J call may be wrong; the DNA end is better matched by TRBJ2-7. The V gene's germline CDR1 is DFQATT and CDR2 SNEGSKA (reference sequence). The CDR3 totals 13 residues. This CDR3 reads CSAKGGTTYEQYF. In DNA, the CDR3 is TGCAGTGCTAAAGGCGGGACTACCTACGAGCAGTACTTC.

This chain links TRBV28 with TRBJ2-7; 7 bases line up with TRBD2. J lost 7 bases, V lost 6 bases, and 18 bases had no gene match. Germline CDR1 is MDHEN and CDR2 is SYDVKM. The CDR3 contains 16 residues. The CDR3 bases are TGTGCCAGCAGACGGGACTACCTGAGCTCCTACAATGAGCAGTACTTC. This encodes CASRRDYLSSYNEQYF.

There are a few counts of this clonotype. The chain employs TRBV7-2 and TRBJ2-1; D is unresolved. The CDR3 length is 14 residues. V was shortened by 5 bases and J by 7 bases, with 15 bases between the two germline ends. Germline values: CDR1 SGHTA, CDR2 FQGNSA. CDR3 residues: CASSPPLWYNEQFF. CDR3 in DNA: TGTGCCAGCAGCCCCCCGTTGTGGTATAATGAGCAGTTCTTC.

The gene calls are TRBV11-2 and TRBJ2-1; D is ambiguous. V shed 3 bases and J shed 0 bases, with 12 bases lying between them. The CDR3 runs to 16 residues. The V gene's germline CDR1 is SGHAT and CDR2 FQNNGV. The CDR3 DNA sequence: TGTGCCAGCAGCTTTCGGCGATTTGGCTCCTACAATGAGCAGTTCTTC. Translation gives CASSFRRFGSYNEQFF.

This clonotype was detected a few times. This sequence joins TRBV25-1 and TRBJ2-7; D not certain. From germline, CDR1 is MGHDK and CDR2 SYGVNS. The V end was cut by 2 bases, the J end by 2 bases, with 10 bases between. The CDR3 consists of 14 residues. Here the CDR3 reads CASSEVAAAYEQYF. CDR3 bases: TGTGCCAGCAGTGAAGTGGCAGCTGCCTACGAGCAGTACTTC.

This clonotype appeared a few times. This chain links TRBV20-1 with TRBJ1-4, with D perhaps matching TRBD1 (6 bases). CDR3 size: 17 residues. Deletions cut 0 bases from V and 8 bases from J, with 22 bases between. Germline CDR1 reads DFQATT; CDR2 reads SNEGSKA (reference sequence). CDR3 nucleotides: TGCAGTGCTAGAGATCCGGGGGGGCGCGGGTTCGGGGAAAAACTGTTTTTT. Translation: CSARDPGGRGFGEKLFF.

This clonotype was counted a single time. The chain recombines TRBV20-1 with TRBJ1-4, with 7 nucleotides matching TRBD1. V trimming: 0 bases; J trimming: 8 bases; junction bases outside the gene matches: 6. Germline assignment: CDR1 DFQATT and CDR2 SNEGSKA (reference sequence). This CDR3 is built from 14 residues. CDR3 bases: TGCAGTGCTAGAGATCCCGACAGGGCGGAAAAACTGTTTTTT. This encodes CSARDPDRAEKLFF.

Only a few counts were recorded for this clonotype. This chain connects TRBV3-1 to TRBJ2-3; D ambiguous. Trimming left V 1 base short and J 3 bases short, with 17 bases between. In germline, CDR1 is LGHDT, CDR2 YNNKEL (reference sequence). This CDR3 region has 17 residues. This chain's CDR3 is CASSQVRSPLGTDTQYF. DNA of the CDR3: TGTGCCAGCAGCCAAGTTCGCAGCCCCCTCGGGACAGATACGCAGTATTTT.

This clonotype was detected only a few times. The CDR3: CASSPDRGVHNEQFF. DNA for the CDR3: TGTGCCAGCAGCCCGGACAGGGGGGTCCACAATGAGCAGTTCTTC. The genes are TRBV4-2 and TRBJ2-1; 10 positions match TRBD1. V was pared by 4 bases and J by 5 bases, with 5 bases of the junction left unmatched. There are 15 residues in the CDR3. The germline gives CDR1 LGHNA, CDR2 YNFKEQ.

This clonotype has just a few counts. The chain is built from TRBV16 and TRBJ1-1; D unclear. V gave up 0 bases and J gave up 10 bases, with 18 bases separating them. The CDR3 totals 15 residues. Germline loops: CDR1 KGHSY, CDR2 FQNENV. The CDR3 sequence is CASSQSMGRSVVAFF. Here the CDR3 DNA reads TGTGCCAGCAGCCAATCGATGGGCAGGTCCGTAGTAGCTTTCTTT.

This chain uses TRBV11-2 with TRBJ2-5, with 13 bases fitting TRBD2. Germline V gene data show CDR1 as SGHAT and CDR2 as FQNNGV. CDR3 size: 14 residues. V was pared by 0 bases and J by 11 bases, with 3 bases of the junction left unmatched. CDR3 residues: CASSLELAGGWQYF. CDR3 in DNA: TGTGCCAGCAGCTTAGAACTAGCGGGGGGGTGGCAGTACTTC. Using reference TRBV11-2 and TRBJ2-5 for the parts outside the CDR3, the full variable domain is EAGVAQSPRYKIIEKRQSVAFWCNPISGHATLYWYQQILGQGPKLLIQFQNNGVVDDSQLPKDRFSAERLKGVDSTLKIQPAKLEDSAVYLCASSLELAGGWQYFGPGTRLLVL.

A word on this clonotype: A much more abundant neighbour one base away suggests this may be a read error. The chain carries TRBV3-1 and TRBJ2-1; D is uncertain. The tail of the sequence fits TRBJ2-7 better, so the J call may be wrong. Per germline, CDR1 LGHDT and CDR2 YNNKEL (reference sequence). The CDR3 sequence is 16 residues long. CDR3 nucleotide sequence: TGTGCCAGCAGCCAAGTACGAACGAGCTCCTACAATGAGCAGTACTTC. It translates to CASSQVRTSSYNEQYF.

Concerning this clonotype: A single base separates this from a much larger clone, so it may be a read error. The chain links TRBV20-1 to TRBJ2-5; 7 nucleotides match TRBD2. The CDR3 has 14 residues. Per germline, CDR1 DFQATT and CDR2 SNEGSKA (reference sequence). CDR3 in amino acids: CSAINSGYQEAQYF. In nucleotides, the CDR3 is TGCAGTGCTATTAATAGCGGGTATCAAGAGGCCCAGTACTTC.

On this clonotype: This may stem from a read error, because a much larger clone lies one nucleotide away. This rearrangement joins TRBV29-1 to TRBJ2-1, with D perhaps being TRBD1 or TRBD2 (5 bases each). This CDR3 is 17 amino acids long. Germline values: CDR1 SQVTM, CDR2 ANQGSEA. The CDR3: CSVQPPGPLSSHNEQFF. For the CDR3, the DNA is TGCAGCGTACAACCCCCGGGACCCCTGAGCTCCCACAATGAGCAGTTCTTC.

Details on this clonotype: At one boundary the junction diverges from the germline segment, which might be a read error. The chain combines TRBV2 with TRBJ2-3; TRBD2 matches 13 bases. Germline CDR1 and CDR2: SNHLY and FYNNEI. The CDR3 loop spans 19 amino acids. The CDR3 loop is CASSQLLAGGYRSTDAQYF. CDR3 coding DNA: TGTGCCAGCAGCCAACTACTAGCGGGGGGGTATAGGAGCACAGATGCGCAGTATTTT.

On this clonotype: One junction end disagrees with the germline gene, perhaps due to a read error. In nucleotides, the CDR3 is TGTGCCAGCAGCTTAGCGGGCTACTTCCAAGCGACCCAGTACTTC. Translation gives CASSLAGYFQATQYF. The chain recombines TRBV7-9 with TRBJ2-5; D unresolved. CDR1 and CDR2 (germline): SEHNR, FQNEAQ (reference sequence). CDR3 size: 15 residues.

The J gene is TRBJ2-1, the V gene TRBV29-1; tentatively, D is TRBD1 or TRBD2 (5 bases each). Germline V lookup: CDR1 SQVTM, CDR2 ANQGSEA. The CDR3 covers 14 residues. Trimming took 8 bases from V and 0 from J, leaving 14 bases between them. The CDR3 region has the DNA TGCAGCATCCCCGGGGACGGCTCCTACAATGAGCAGTTCTTC. It encodes CSIPGDGSYNEQFF.

This CDR3 reads CSVRKGMLYGYTF. In nucleotides, the CDR3 is TGCAGCGTTCGGAAAGGGATGCTCTATGGCTACACCTTC. The chain combines TRBV29-1 with TRBJ1-2; D remains ambiguous. The V end lost 5 bases, the J end lost 4 bases, and 14 bases lay between the germline ends. The CDR3 extends over 13 amino acids. The germline V gene has CDR1 SQVTM and CDR2 ANQGSEA.